This T cell receptor beta chain appears in the sequencing data of a study of T-cell memory formation after mild COVID-19. As for the study in general: Largely, the TCR clusters proved donor specific.

On this clonotype: Its antigen is unknown.

TCRdb redid the calling of the 5' RACE reads with MiXCR, one entry per CDR3 protein. Here the sample spans under 450,000 distinct CDR3 sequences, about 20% being singletons. Study results and limitations: Prior to infection, memory already included some responding clones, suggesting cross-reactive memory joined. Clones that contracted clustered mainly in CM and EM if CD4+ and in EMRA if CD8+.

The CDR3 has 14 amino acids. Germline lookup yields CDR1 DFQATT and CDR2 SNEGSKA (reference sequence). V lost 3 bases and J lost 5; bases outside the gene matches: 6. The receptor was derived from a man in his late teens or twenties who had mild COVID-19 (a few samples of this study predate the infection). Cell type and time point are not known. The V gene is TRBV20-1, the J gene TRBJ2-5; 10 bases map to TRBD2. The sample comprised PBMCs or a T cell subset sorted from them (not recorded which). DNA of the CDR3: TGCAGTGCTAGCCGAGCGGGGGGGCACGAGACCCAGTACTTC. It translates to CSASRAGGHETQYF.